The 18 T cell receptor beta chains given below trace back to one sample, sequenced in a study of blood T cell repertoires in COVID-19. The repertoire was sequenced with immunoSEQ multiplex PCR; TCRdb's copy has only in-frame clones and lacks some. The sample consists of approximately 94,000 clones, about 82% of them appearing once. Sequenced: peripheral blood. Source of these receptors: a man aged 50 to 59 with active or convalescent COVID-19.

This clone was counted once. V and J are TRBV3-1 (or the pseudogene TRBV3-2) and TRBJ2-4; D uncertain. V gave up 7 bases and J gave up 0 bases, with 7 bases separating them. Germline CDR1 and CDR2: LGHDT and YNNKEL (reference sequence). The CDR3 covers 13 residues. As DNA, the CDR3 is TGTGCCAGCACCCCGGGAGCCAAAAACATTCAGTACTTC. Its translation: CASTPGAKNIQYF.

V gene TRBV7-9 combines with J gene TRBJ2-2; 9 nucleotides match TRBD2. The CDR3 spans 13 residues. V shed 8 bases and J 6 bases; nucleotides not matched to a gene: 4. CDR1 is SEHNR and CDR2 is FQNEAQ in the germline V gene (reference sequence). CDR3 nucleotide sequence: TGTGCCAGCGGGAGCGGGAGGCCCGGGGAGCTGTTTTTT. Protein: CASGSGRPGELFF.

J is TRBJ2-1 and V is TRBV7-8; 8 bases map to TRBD2. CDR1 and CDR2 from the germline V gene are SGHVS and FQNEAQ. The CDR3 extends over 16 amino acids. J gave up 9 bases and V 1 base, and 11 bases lay outside the gene matches. In DNA form, the CDR3 reads TGTGCCAGCAGCTTAGAAGGCTCGGGAGGGCCGGTTGAGCAGTTCTTC. This codes for CASSLEGSGGPVEQFF.

The chain has TRBV2 and TRBJ2-7, with D uncertain. V lost 2 bases, J lost 2 bases, and 19 bases lay in between. The CDR3 is 17 amino acids. CDR1 and CDR2 from the germline V gene are SNHLY and FYNNEI. CDR3 amino acids: CASSEPQAQTTTYEQYF. As DNA, the CDR3 is TGTGCCAGCAGTGAACCCCAGGCCCAGACAACAACCTACGAGCAGTACTTC.

This chain connects TRBV7-2 to TRBJ2-7; no reliable D call. Germline CDR1 SGHTA, CDR2 FQGNSA. Trimming removed 5 bases from V and 2 bases from J, with 4 bases in between. This CDR3 has 11 residues. This chain's CDR3 is CASSPAYEQYF. The CDR3 DNA reads as TGTGCCAGCAGCCCCGCCTACGAGCAGTACTTC.

The chain is built from TRBV5-1 and TRBJ1-2; D is perhaps TRBD1 (5 bases). The length of the CDR3 is 14 residues. The germline V and J ends were trimmed by 0 bases and 2 bases, with 8 bases remaining between them. Per the germline V gene, CDR1 is SGHRS and CDR2 is YFSETQ. The CDR3 DNA sequence: TGCGCCAGCAGCTTGGACCGGGGGAACTATGGCTACACCTTC. Translating it yields CASSLDRGNYGYTF.

The rearrangement uses TRBV14 and TRBJ1-3; 10 nucleotides agree with TRBD1. CDR3 length equals 19 residues. Looked up from germline, CDR1 is SGHDN and CDR2 is FVKESK. Unmatched junction bases numbered 16, after V lost 4 bases and J lost 4 bases. Here the CDR3 reads CASSLRDRGSFERGNTIYF. The DNA for the CDR3 is TGTGCCAGCAGCCTAAGGGACAGGGGAAGTTTCGAGAGAGGAAACACCATATATTTT. Supplemented by reference TRBV14 and TRBJ1-3, the full variable domain reads EAGVTQFPSHSVIEKGQTVTLRCDPISGHDNLYWYRRVMGKEIKFLLHFVKESKQDESGMPNNRFLAERTGGTYSTLKVQPAELEDSGVYFCASSLRDRGSFERGNTIYFGEGSWLTVV.

The chain couples TRBV5-1 to TRBJ1-4, with D hard to call. The germline V and J ends were trimmed by 0 bases and 13 bases, with 7 bases remaining between them. In germline, CDR1 is SGHRS, CDR2 YFSETQ. The CDR3 is 11 amino acids. DNA for the CDR3: TGCGCCAGCAGCTTGGCAGGCGTACTGTTTTTT. Translation: CASSLAGVLFF.

The chain recombines TRBV19 with TRBJ1-5; no reliable D call. CDR1 is LNHDA and CDR2 is SQIVND in the germline V gene (reference sequence). The CDR3 sequence is 14 residues long. Trimming stripped 6 bases from V and 6 bases from J, with 15 bases between. The CDR3: CASSRRGVGQPQHF. In DNA form, the CDR3 reads TGTGCCAGTAGCCGCCGGGGTGTGGGTCAGCCCCAGCATTTT.

The gene calls are TRBV19 and TRBJ1-4; D gene ambiguous. V dropped 7 bases and J dropped 8 bases, with 14 bases sitting between them. Germline V gives CDR1 LNHDA, CDR2 SQIVND (reference sequence). This CDR3 region has 13 residues. The CDR3 spells CASNTLGREKLFF. The DNA of the CDR3 is TGTGCCAGTAACACACTTGGGAGGGAAAAACTGTTTTTT.

CDR3 protein: CASSPPRWTSGRGTDTQYF. DNA of the CDR3: TGTGCCAGCAGTCCCCCGCGCTGGACTAGCGGGAGGGGCACAGATACGCAGTATTTT. The rearrangement joins TRBV6-6 to TRBJ2-3; 15 nucleotides match TRBD2. Germline values: CDR1 MNHNY, CDR2 SVGAGI (reference sequence). V shed 5 bases, J shed 1 base, and the junction held 10 bases outside the gene matches. There are 19 residues in the CDR3.

The chain is built from TRBV9 and TRBJ1-2; D is uncertain. CDR1 SGDLS and CDR2 YYNGEE come from the germline V gene. Trimming pared 0 bases from V and 5 bases from J, leaving 14 bases between. The CDR3 is 15 amino acids. CDR3 sequence (DNA): TGTGCCAGCAGCGTAGGAGGCTTCGGAGGGTATGGCTACACCTTC. It encodes CASSVGGFGGYGYTF.

This clone came up once. This chain links TRBV19 with TRBJ1-5, with D perhaps TRBD1 (5 bases). The germline V and J ends were trimmed by 5 bases and 0 bases, with 14 bases remaining between them. Germline V gene data show CDR1 as LNHDA and CDR2 as SQIVND (reference sequence). The CDR3 has 16 residues. CDR3 in amino acids: CASSETDLYSNQPQHF. The CDR3 DNA reads as TGTGCCAGTAGTGAGACAGACCTCTATAGCAATCAGCCCCAGCATTTT.

V is TRBV6-1 and J is TRBJ1-5, with 8 bases lining up with TRBD1. Trimming cost V 4 bases and J 0 bases; bases outside gene matches: 5. Per germline, CDR1 MNHNS and CDR2 SASEGT. The CDR3 contains 16 residues. CDR3 loop: CASSAAGGHSNQPQHF. In DNA form, the CDR3 reads TGTGCCAGCAGTGCTGCAGGGGGCCATAGCAATCAGCCCCAGCATTTT.

This sequence joins TRBV5-1 and TRBJ1-5; D is unclear. CDR1 is SGHRS and CDR2 is YFSETQ in the germline V gene. V lost 2 bases and J lost 10, with 16 bases in between. The CDR3 length is 14 residues. CDR3 sequence reads: CASSFSEGAFPQHF. As DNA, the CDR3 is TGCGCCAGCAGCTTTAGCGAGGGAGCATTTCCCCAGCATTTT. The full variable domain, in which reference TRBV5-1 and TRBJ1-5 provide the parts outside the CDR3, is KAGVTQTPRYLIKTRGQQVTLSCSPISGHRSVSWYQQTPGQGLQFLFEYFSETQRNKGNFPGRFSGRQFSNSRSEMNVSTLELGDSALYLCASSFSEGAFPQHFGDGTRLSIL.

The chain combines TRBV5-1 with TRBJ2-7; 10 bases map to TRBD2. CDR3 length: 16 amino acids. From germline, CDR1 is SGHRS and CDR2 YFSETQ. V was clipped by 5 bases and J by 5 bases; unmatched bases: 13. CDR3 bases: TGCGCCAGCAGGTCGCCGGAGCTAGCGGGAGTTCACGAGCAGTACTTC. Protein: CASRSPELAGVHEQYF.

Concerning this clone itself: This same CDR3 is encoded by further DNA sequences in the sample. The rearrangement joins TRBV4-1 to TRBJ2-3, with TRBD2 identical over 7 bases. Losses at the gene ends were 4 bases for V and 0 bases for J; bases not matched to a gene: 4. Germline CDR1 reads MGHRA; CDR2 reads YSYEKL. There are 15 residues in the CDR3. As DNA, the CDR3 is TGCGCCAGCAGCCTCTTAGCGGGCAGCACAGATACGCAGTATTTT. Translated: CASSLLAGSTDTQYF.

This clone showed up just a few times. The gene calls are TRBV5-1 and TRBJ1-2; D uncertain. Germline CDR1 and CDR2: SGHRS and YFSETQ. The CDR3 spans 14 residues. The V end was cut by 0 bases, the J end by 2 bases, with 8 bases between. In DNA, the CDR3 is TGCGCCAGCAGCTTGGAGGTGGAGAACTATGGCTACACCTTC. It is translated as CASSLEVENYGYTF.